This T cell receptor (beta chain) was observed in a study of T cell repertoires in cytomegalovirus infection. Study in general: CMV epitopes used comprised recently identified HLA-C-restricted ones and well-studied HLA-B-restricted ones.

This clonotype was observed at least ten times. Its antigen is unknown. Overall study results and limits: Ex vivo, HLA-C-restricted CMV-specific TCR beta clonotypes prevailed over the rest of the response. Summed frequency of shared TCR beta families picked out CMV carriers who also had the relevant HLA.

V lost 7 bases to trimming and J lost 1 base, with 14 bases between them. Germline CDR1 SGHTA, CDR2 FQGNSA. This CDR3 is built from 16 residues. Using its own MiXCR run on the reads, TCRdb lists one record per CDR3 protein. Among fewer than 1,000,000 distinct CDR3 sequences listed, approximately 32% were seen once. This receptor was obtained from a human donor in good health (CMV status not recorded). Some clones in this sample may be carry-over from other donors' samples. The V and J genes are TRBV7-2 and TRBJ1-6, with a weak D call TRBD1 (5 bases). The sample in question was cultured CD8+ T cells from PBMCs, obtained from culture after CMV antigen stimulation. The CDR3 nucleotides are TGTGCCAGCAACCTGACAGATTTATCCTATAATTCACCCCTCCACTTT. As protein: CASNLTDLSYNSPLHF.